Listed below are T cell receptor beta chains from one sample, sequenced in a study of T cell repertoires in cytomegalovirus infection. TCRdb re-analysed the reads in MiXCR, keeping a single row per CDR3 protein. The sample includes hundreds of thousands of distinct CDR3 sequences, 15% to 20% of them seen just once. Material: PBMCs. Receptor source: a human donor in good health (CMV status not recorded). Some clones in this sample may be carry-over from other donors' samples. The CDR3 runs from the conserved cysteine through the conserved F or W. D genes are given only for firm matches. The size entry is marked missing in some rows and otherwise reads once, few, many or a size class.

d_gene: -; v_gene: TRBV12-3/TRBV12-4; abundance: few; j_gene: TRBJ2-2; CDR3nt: TGTGCCAGCAGGGCGTCAGGGGACACCGGGGAGCTGTTTTTT; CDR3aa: CASRASGDTGELFF
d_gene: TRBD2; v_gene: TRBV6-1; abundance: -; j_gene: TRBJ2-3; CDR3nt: TGTGCCAGCAGTGTTGCGGGAGCAGATACGCAGTATTTT; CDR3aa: CASSVAGADTQYF
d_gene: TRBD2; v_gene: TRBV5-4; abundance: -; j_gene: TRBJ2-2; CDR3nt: TGTGCCAGCAGCTTTGGGGGGGGGAACACCGGGGAGCTGTTTTTT; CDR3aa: CASSFGGGNTGELFF
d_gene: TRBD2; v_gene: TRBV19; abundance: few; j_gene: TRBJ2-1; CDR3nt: TGTGCCAGCTCCGGGACTAGCGGGAGGAATGAGCAGTTCTTC; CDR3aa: CASSGTSGRNEQFF
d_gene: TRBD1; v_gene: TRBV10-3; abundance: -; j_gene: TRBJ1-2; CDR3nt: TGTGCCATCAGCGCCGGACAGGTCTATGGCTACACCTTC; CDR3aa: CAISAGQVYGYTF
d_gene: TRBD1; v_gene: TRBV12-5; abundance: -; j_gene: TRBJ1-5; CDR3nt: TGTGCTAGTGGAACCGGGACAGGGGATCAGCCCCAGCATTTT; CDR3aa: CASGTGTGDQPQHF
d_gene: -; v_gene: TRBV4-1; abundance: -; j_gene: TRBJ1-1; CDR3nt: TGCGCCAGCAGCCAAGGAACCCCTTTAGTCTGGACTGAAGCTTTCTTT; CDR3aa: CASSQGTPLVWTEAFF
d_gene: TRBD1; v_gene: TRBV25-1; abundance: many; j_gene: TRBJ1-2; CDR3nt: TGTGCCAGCAGTGAGGCAGGGGGCGCGTATGGCTACACCTTC; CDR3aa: CASSEAGGAYGYTF
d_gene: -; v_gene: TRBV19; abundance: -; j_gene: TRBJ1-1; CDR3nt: TGTGCCAGTAGTATGGTTGGTGCGGGCGAAGCTTTCTTT; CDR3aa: CASSMVGAGEAFF
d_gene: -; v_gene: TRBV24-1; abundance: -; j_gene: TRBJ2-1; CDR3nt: TGTGCCACCAGTGATTTCAGGGCTGACACCTACAATGAGCAGTTCTTC; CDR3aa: CATSDFRADTYNEQFF
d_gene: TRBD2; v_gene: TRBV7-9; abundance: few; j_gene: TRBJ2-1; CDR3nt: TGTGCCAGCAGGACCGGGGGGGGGGTGAGGAATGAGCAGTTCTTC; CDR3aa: CASRTGGGVRNEQFF
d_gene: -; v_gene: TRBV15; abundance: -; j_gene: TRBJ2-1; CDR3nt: TGTGCCACCAGCAGAGATCTGAGACTCGGGGGCTACGATGAGCAGTTCTTC; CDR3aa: CATSRDLRLGGYDEQFF
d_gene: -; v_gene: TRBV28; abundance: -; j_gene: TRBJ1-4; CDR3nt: TGTGCCAGCAGCCTAAGATCGTTTGAAGAAAAACTGTTTTTT; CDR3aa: CASSLRSFEEKLFF
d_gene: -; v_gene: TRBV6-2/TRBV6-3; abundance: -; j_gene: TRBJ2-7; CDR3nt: TGTGCCAGCAGTTACGGCCAATGGGGCCAACAGCAGTACTTC; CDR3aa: CASSYGQWGQQQYF
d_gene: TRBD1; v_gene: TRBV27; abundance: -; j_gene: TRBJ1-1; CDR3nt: TGTGCCAGCAGTCTCCAGACAGGGTTCGGCACTGAAGCTTTCTTT; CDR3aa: CASSLQTGFGTEAFF
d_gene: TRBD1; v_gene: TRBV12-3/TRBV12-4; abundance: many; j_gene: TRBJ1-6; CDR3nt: TGTGCCAGCAGTGCCACCGGGACAGTTTCACCCCTCCACTTT; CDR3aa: CASSATGTVSPLHF
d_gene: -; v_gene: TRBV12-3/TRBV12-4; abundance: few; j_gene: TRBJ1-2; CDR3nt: TGTGCCAGCAGCATATTTCAGGGGTTTGACTATGGCTACACCTTC; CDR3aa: CASSIFQGFDYGYTF
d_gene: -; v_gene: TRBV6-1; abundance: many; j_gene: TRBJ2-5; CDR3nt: TGTGCCAGCAGTGCTGTCGTGACCCAGTACTTC; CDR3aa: CASSAVVTQYF
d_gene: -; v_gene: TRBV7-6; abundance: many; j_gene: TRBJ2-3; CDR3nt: TGTGCCAGCAGCCCAGGGCGGGCCGCGACGCAGTATTTT; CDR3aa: CASSPGRAATQYF
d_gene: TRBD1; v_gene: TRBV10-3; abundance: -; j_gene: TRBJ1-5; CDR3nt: TGTGCCACCGCGGCGGCGGGACAGATACCGGATCAGCCCCAGCATTTT; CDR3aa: CATAAAGQIPDQPQHF
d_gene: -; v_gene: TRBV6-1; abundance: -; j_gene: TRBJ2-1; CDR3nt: TGTGCCAGCAGCACTAGGCGCGAGCAGTTCTTC; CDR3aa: CASSTRREQFF
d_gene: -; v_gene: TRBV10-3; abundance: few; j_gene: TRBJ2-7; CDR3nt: TGTGCCATCCGGGACGGACCCTACGAGCAGTACTTC; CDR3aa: CAIRDGPYEQYF
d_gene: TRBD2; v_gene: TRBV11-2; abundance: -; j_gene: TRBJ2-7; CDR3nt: TGTGCCAGCAGTCTTATAGCGGGAGGTGGTTCCTACGAGCAGTACTTC; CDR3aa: CASSLIAGGGSYEQYF
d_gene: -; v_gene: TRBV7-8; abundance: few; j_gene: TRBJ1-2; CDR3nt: TGTGCCAGCAGCACCCAGACAGAAGACTATGGCTACACCTTC; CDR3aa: CASSTQTEDYGYTF
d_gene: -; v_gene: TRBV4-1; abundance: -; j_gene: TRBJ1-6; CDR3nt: TGCGCCAGCAGCCAAGGGCTATCCTATAATTCACCCCTCCACTTT; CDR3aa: CASSQGLSYNSPLHF
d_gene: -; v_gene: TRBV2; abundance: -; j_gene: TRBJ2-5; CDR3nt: TGTGCCAGCAGTGAATCGTCGACCCAGTACTTC; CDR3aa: CASSESSTQYF
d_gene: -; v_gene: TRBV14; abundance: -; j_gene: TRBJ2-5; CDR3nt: TGTGCCAGCAGCTATTTAGGACTGAATAAAGAGACCCAGTACTTC; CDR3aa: CASSYLGLNKETQYF
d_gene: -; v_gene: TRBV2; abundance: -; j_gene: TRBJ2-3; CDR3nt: TGTGCCAGCAAGGGAGTCCCAGATACGCAGTATTTT; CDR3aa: CASKGVPDTQYF
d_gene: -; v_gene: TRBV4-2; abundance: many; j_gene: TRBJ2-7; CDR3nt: TGTGCCAGCAGCCGGAGGGACTTCCCGGACCTCGAGCAGTACTTC; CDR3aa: CASSRRDFPDLEQYF
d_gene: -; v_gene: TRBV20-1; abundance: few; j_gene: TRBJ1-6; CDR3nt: TGCAGTGCTAGGGCGGGGACATCTAATTCACCCCTCCACTTT; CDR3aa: CSARAGTSNSPLHF
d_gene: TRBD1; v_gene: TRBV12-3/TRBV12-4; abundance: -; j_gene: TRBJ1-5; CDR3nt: TGTGCCAGCAGCAGGGGACAGGGTATCAGCAATCAGCCCCAGCATTTT; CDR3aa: CASSRGQGISNQPQHF
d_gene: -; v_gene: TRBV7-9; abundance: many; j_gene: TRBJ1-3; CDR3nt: TGTGCCAGCAGCTCCCGGCGGAGTTGGAACACCATATATTTT; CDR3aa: CASSSRRSWNTIYF
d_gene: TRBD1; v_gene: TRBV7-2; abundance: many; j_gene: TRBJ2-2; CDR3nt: TGTGCCAGCAGGACAGGGAGCGTGGCCGGGGAGCTGTTTTTT; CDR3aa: CASRTGSVAGELFF
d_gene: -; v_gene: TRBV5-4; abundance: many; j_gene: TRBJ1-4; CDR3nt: TGTGCCAGCAATACACTGGGGGAAAAACTGTTTTTT; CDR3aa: CASNTLGEKLFF
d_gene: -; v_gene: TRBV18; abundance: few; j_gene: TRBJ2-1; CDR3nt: TGTGCCAGCTCACCCCTTTCTGGCGGACTCAATGAGCAGTTCTTC; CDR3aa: CASSPLSGGLNEQFF
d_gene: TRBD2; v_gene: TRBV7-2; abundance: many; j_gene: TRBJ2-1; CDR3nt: TGTGCCAGCAGCATGGGACTAGCGGATTACAATGAGCAGTTCTTC; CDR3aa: CASSMGLADYNEQFF
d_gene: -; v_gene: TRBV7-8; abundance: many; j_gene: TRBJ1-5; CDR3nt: TGTGCCAGCAGCCCCAGCGGCCCGAATAGCAATCAGCCCCAGCATTTT; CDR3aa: CASSPSGPNSNQPQHF
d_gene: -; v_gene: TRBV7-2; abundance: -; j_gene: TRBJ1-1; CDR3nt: TGTGCCAGCAGCAAATCGGCAGGGCTGCCTGAAGCTTTCTTT; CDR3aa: CASSKSAGLPEAFF
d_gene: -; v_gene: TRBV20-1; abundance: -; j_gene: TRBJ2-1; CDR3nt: TGCAGTGCTAGAGAAGAGATCCGTGAGCAGTTCTTC; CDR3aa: CSAREEIREQFF
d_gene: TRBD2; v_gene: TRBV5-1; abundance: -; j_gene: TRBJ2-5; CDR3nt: TGCGCCAGCAGAAAAACGGGGAGCGGGGGAGAGACCCAGTACTTC; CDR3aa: CASRKTGSGGETQYF
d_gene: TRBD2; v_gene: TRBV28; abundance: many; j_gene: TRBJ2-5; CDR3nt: TGTGCCAGCAGTTTAGTGCCTAGCGGCCAAGAGACCCAGTACTTC; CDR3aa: CASSLVPSGQETQYF
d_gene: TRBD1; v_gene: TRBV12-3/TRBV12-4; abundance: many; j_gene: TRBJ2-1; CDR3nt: TGTGCCAGCAGTGCCGGGACAGGGATATACAATGAGCAGTTCTTC; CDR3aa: CASSAGTGIYNEQFF
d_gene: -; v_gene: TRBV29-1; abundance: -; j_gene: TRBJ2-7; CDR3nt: TGCAGCGTTGAAATGTCCGGGGCGCCCTACGAGCAGTACTTC; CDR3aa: CSVEMSGAPYEQYF
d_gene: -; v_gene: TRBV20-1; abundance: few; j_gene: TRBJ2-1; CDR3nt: TGCAGTGCTAGCGTGGGCAATGAGCAGTTCTTC; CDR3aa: CSASVGNEQFF
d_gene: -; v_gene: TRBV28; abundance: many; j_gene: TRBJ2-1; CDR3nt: TGTGCCAGCAGATCTTGGGCCCAGGGGATGTTCTTC; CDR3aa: CASRSWAQGMFF
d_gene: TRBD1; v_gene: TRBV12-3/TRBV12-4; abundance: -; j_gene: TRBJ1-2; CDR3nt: TGTGCCAGCAACCTAGGGGGCTTCAACTATGGCTACACCTTC; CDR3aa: CASNLGGFNYGYTF
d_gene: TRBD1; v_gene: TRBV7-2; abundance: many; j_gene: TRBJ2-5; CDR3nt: TGTGCCAGCAGCTTCCAGACAGGGCAAGAGACCCAGTACTTC; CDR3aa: CASSFQTGQETQYF
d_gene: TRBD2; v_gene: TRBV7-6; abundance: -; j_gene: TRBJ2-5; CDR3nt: TGTGCCAGCAGCGCTAGCGGGAAAGAGACCCAGTACTTC; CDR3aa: CASSASGKETQYF
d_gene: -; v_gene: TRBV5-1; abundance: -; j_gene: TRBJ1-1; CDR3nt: TGCGCCACCTCAGAGGACGCTTACACTGTAGCTTTCTTT; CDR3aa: CATSEDAYTVAFF
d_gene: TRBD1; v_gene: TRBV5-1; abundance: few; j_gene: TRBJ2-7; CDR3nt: TGCGCCAGCCAGGGGGCCTACGAGCAGTACTTC; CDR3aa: CASQGAYEQYF
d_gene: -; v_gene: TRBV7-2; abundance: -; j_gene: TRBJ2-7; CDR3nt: TGTGCCAGCAGCCGACAGGTTCAACAGTACTTC; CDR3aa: CASSRQVQQYF
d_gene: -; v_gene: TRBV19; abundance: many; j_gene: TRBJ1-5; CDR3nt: TGTGCCAGTAGTACGTCCGACAGGAGGAATCAGCCCCAGCATTTT; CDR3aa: CASSTSDRRNQPQHF
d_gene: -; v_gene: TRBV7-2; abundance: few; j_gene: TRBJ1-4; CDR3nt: TGTGCCAGCAGCTTCAGTTCAACTAATGAAAAACTGTTTTTT; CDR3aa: CASSFSSTNEKLFF
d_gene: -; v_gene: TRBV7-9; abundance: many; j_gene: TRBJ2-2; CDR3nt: TGTGCCAGCAGCTTTGGGGGAACCACCGGGGAGCTGTTTTTT; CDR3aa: CASSFGGTTGELFF
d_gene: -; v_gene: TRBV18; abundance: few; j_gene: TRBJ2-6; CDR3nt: TGTGCCAGCTCACCGGGAATGTGGGCTGGGGCCAACGTCCTGACTTTC; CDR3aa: CASSPGMWAGANVLTF
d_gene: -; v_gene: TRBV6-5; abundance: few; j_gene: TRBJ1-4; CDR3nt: TGTGCCAGCTCCGAGGGTTTAGCTAATGAAAAACTGTTTTTT; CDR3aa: CASSEGLANEKLFF